This T cell receptor beta chain was found in a study of early T cells in non-severe SARS-CoV-2 infection. Regarding the study as a whole: Private and CD4 specificities were missed by VDJdb matching, which favored anti-spike CD8 responses.

This clonotype was recorded at least ten times. Its target is not known. V shed 3 bases and J shed 0 bases, with 5 bases lying between them. Germline CDR1 DFQATT, CDR2 SNEGSKA (reference sequence). The CDR3 is 13 residues long. The library protocol tagged individual cDNA molecules with unique molecular identifiers. In TCRdb, the 5' RACE reads were re-called with MiXCR into one record per CDR3 protein. The data show about 40,000 distinct CDR3 sequences, with 4.7% seen just once and 4.8% held by the top ten. The chain recombines TRBV20-1 with TRBJ1-4; D unresolved. What was sequenced was whole blood. This sequence was found in an adult who was a healthcare worker with PCR-confirmed SARS-CoV-2 infection or an uninfected control (not recorded which). In nucleotides, the CDR3 is TGCAGTGCTAGTCGGACAACTAATGAAAAACTGTTTTTT. Protein sequence: CSASRTTNEKLFF.